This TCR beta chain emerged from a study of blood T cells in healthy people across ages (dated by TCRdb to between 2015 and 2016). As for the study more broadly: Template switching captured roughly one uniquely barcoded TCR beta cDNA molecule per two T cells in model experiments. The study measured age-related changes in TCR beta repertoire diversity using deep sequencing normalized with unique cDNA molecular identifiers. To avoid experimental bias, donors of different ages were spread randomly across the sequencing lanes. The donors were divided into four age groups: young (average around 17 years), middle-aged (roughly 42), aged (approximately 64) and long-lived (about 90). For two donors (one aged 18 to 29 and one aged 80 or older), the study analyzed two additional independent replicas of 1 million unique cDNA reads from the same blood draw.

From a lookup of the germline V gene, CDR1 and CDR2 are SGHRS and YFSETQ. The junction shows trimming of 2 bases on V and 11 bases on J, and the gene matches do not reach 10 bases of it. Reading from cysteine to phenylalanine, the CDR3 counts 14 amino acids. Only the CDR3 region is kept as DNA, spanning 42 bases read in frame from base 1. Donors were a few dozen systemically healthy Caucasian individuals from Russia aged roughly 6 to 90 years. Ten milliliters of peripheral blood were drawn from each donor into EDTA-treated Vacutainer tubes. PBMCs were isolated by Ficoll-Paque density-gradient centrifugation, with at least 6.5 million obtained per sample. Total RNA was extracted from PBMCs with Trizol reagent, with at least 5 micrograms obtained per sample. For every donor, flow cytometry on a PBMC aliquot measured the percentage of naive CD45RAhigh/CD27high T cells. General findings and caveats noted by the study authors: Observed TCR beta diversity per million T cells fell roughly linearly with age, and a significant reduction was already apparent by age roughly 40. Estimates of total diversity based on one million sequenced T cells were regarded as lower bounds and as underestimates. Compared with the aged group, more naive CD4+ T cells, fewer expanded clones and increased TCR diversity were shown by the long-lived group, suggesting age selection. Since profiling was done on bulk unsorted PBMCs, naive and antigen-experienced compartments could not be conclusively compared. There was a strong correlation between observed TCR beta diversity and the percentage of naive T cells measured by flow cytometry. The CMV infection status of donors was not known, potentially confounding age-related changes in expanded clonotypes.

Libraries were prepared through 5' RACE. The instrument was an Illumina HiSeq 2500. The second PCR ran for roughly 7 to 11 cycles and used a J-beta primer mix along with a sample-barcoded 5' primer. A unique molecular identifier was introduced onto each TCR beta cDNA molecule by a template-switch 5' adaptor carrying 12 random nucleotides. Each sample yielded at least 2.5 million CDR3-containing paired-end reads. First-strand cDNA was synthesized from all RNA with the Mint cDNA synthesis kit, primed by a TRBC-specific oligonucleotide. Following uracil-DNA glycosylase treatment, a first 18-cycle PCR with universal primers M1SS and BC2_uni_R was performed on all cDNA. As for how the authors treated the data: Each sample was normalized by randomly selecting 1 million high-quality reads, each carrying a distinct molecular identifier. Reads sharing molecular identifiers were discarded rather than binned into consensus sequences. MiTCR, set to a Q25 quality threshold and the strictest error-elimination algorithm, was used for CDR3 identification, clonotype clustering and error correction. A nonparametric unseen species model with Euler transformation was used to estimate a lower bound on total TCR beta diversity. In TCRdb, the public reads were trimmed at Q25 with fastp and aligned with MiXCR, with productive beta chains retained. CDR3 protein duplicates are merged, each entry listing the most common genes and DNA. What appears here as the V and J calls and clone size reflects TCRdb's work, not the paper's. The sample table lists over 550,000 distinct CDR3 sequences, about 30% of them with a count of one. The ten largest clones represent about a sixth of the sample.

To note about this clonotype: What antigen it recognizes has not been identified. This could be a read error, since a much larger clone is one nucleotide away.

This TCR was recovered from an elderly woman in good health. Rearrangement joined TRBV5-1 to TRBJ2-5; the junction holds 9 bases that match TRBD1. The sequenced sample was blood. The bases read TGCGCCAGCAGCTTACAGGGGGCTGTCAATGAGCAGTACTTC. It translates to CASSLQGAVNEQYF.